The clone carrying this T cell receptor (beta chain) was observed once. The authors' processing: By means of reference gene primer amplification, nucleated cell counts were estimated. Sequencing used immunoSEQ multiplex PCR; TCRdb keeps in-frame clones, though not all of them. V and J calls plus clone size are reproduced from that table; the DNA served to infer D and trimming. The profile shows 75,000 to 100,000 clones, around nine tenths of them singletons. The sample is drawn from a study of blood T cell repertoires in COVID-19. Study overall: The study drew acute and convalescent COVID-19 samples from the United States, Italy and Spain. The analysed material was cDNA or gDNA that came from T cells, B-cell-depleted T cells, or PBMCs.

The CDR3 sequence is 17 residues long. Per the germline V gene, CDR1 is SEHNR and CDR2 is FQNEAQ (reference sequence). J was trimmed by 2 bases and V by 1 base; bases with no gene match: 8. V usage is TRBV7-9 and J usage is TRBJ2-1, with TRBD1 identical over 7 bases. The sequence came from a human donor in a cohort sampled during active COVID-19. Sequenced sample: peripheral blood. The CDR3 here is CASSLEGTATTYNEQFF. CDR3 nucleotide sequence: TGTGCCAGCAGCTTAGAAGGGACAGCTACTACCTACAATGAGCAGTTCTTC.